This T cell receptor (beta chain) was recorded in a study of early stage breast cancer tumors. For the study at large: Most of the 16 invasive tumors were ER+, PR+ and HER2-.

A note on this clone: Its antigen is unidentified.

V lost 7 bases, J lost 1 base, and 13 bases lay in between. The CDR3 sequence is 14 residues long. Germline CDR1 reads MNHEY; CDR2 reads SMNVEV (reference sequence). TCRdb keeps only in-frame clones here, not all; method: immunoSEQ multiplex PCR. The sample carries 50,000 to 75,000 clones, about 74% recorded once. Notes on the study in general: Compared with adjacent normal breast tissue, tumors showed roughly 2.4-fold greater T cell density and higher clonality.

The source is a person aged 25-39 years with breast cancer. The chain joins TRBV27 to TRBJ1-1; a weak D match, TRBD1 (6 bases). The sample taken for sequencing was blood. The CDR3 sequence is CASTTSGANTEAFF. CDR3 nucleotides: TGTGCCAGCACCACTTCGGGGGCGAACACTGAAGCTTTCTTT.